The 2 T cell receptor beta chains below come from one sample, sequenced in a study of control samples from healthy donors and cancer patients. Using immunoSEQ multiplex PCR, the repertoire was profiled, and TCRdb retains in-frame clones only, with some absent. The repertoire holds some 410,000 clones, with approximately 90% as singletons. The specimen sequenced was PBMCs. The source of these receptors is a man aged 40-55 years with head and neck cancer.

The chain's CDR3 is CASSIPIRTSTEAFF. The CDR3, as DNA: TGTGCCAGTAGTATACCGATCAGGACCTCCACTGAAGCTTTCTTT. The chain has TRBV19 and TRBJ1-1; no reliable D call. This CDR3 is built from 15 residues. Germline V lookup: CDR1 LNHDA, CDR2 SQIVND (reference sequence). The germline V and J ends were trimmed by 2 bases and 4 bases, with 14 bases remaining between them.

The J gene is TRBJ2-5, the V gene TRBV6-2 or TRBV6-3, with 11 bases lining up with TRBD2. The CDR3 covers 15 residues. Trimming took 2 bases from V and 7 from J; bases not matched to a gene: 6. Germline CDR1 and CDR2: MNHEY and SVGEGT. The CDR3 sequence is CASSYRSGGARTQYF. As DNA, the CDR3 is TGTGCCAGCAGTTACCGTAGCGGGGGGGCTCGGACCCAGTACTTC.